The 22 T cell receptor beta chains listed next were all sequenced from one sample in a study of response to subunit inactivated influenza vaccine. MiXCR was run by TCRdb on the RT-PCR reads, yielding one entry per CDR3 protein. This table holds hundreds of thousands of distinct CDR3 sequences, about 20% found once. The sequencing used PBMCs from blood, collected less than 22 months after vaccination. The receptors were sampled from a man between 45 and 75 years old who received an inactivated influenza vaccine.

This clonotype came up many times. The V call is TRBV5-1, the J call TRBJ1-1; D gene uncertain. CDR1 is SGHRS, CDR2 YFSETQ, per germline. V lost 3 bases, J lost 4 bases, and 10 bases lay in between. This CDR3 region has 13 residues. CDR3 in DNA: TGCGCCAGCAGCTATACAAAGGCCACTGAAGCTTTCTTT. This gives the protein CASSYTKATEAFF.

This chain connects TRBV6-2 or TRBV6-3 to TRBJ2-7; D is undetermined. CDR1 is MNHEY, CDR2 SVGEGT, per germline. The CDR3 spans 12 residues. The V gene lost 2 bases and the J gene lost 3 bases, with 5 bases spanning the gap. The CDR3 region has the DNA TGTGCCAGCAGTTACCCTTACTACGAGCAGTACTTC. This translates into CASSYPYYEQYF.

V gene TRBV20-1 combines with J gene TRBJ2-7, with 8 bases identical to TRBD2. Germline values: CDR1 DFQATT, CDR2 SNEGSKA (reference sequence). The CDR3 is made up of 14 amino acids. V lost 3 bases and J lost 5; bases outside the gene matches: 9. CDR3: CSASLPAGVHEQYF. The DNA of the CDR3 is TGCAGTGCTAGTCTCCCAGCGGGAGTTCACGAGCAGTACTTC.

The chain employs TRBV6-2 or TRBV6-3 and TRBJ1-2, with TRBD1 identical over 9 bases. The germline V gene has CDR1 MNHEY and CDR2 SVGEGT. The CDR3 covers 15 residues. The trim removed 6 bases at V and 4 bases at J, leaving 9 bases unmatched. CDR3 DNA: TGTGCCAGCAGAACGACGACAGGGGGACTCTATGGCTACACCTTC. This gives the protein CASRTTTGGLYGYTF.

The chain carries TRBV29-1 and TRBJ2-1, with TRBD1 matching 9 bases. This CDR3 is 14 amino acids long. The V gene's germline CDR1 is SQVTM and CDR2 ANQGSEA. Trimming cost V 4 bases and J 6 bases; bases outside gene matches: 7. The CDR3 DNA sequence: TGCAGCGTTGTCCTCGGGACAGGGCCCAATGAGCAGTTCTTC. Encoded protein: CSVVLGTGPNEQFF.

This clonotype has just a few counts. The genes are TRBV7-9 and TRBJ2-1, with 7 bases lining up with TRBD2. The V gene end was trimmed by 5 bases and the J gene end by 8 bases; junction bases not matched to a gene: 0. Per the germline V gene, CDR1 is SEHNR and CDR2 is FQNEAQ (reference sequence). The CDR3 covers 11 residues. CDR3 sequence reads: CASSRGDEQFF. CDR3 nucleotide sequence: TGTGCCAGCAGCCGGGGGGATGAGCAGTTCTTC.

This clonotype was seen a few times. The V call is TRBV19, the J call TRBJ1-1; perhaps TRBD1 as D (5 bases). The germline V and J ends were trimmed by 8 bases and 1 base, with 11 bases remaining between them. This CDR3 contains 13 residues. Per the germline V gene, CDR1 is LNHDA and CDR2 is SQIVND (reference sequence). The CDR3: CASGRQQNTEAFF. CDR3 nucleotide sequence: TGTGCCAGTGGGAGACAGCAGAACACTGAAGCTTTCTTT.

This clonotype was counted a few times. The chain employs TRBV7-8 and TRBJ2-1, with 9 nucleotides matching TRBD2. J lost 7 bases, V lost 1 base, and 8 bases had no gene match. This CDR3 spans 16 amino acids. Per germline, CDR1 SGHVS and CDR2 FQNEAQ. This CDR3 is CASSLGVAGVINEQFF. The CDR3 DNA reads TGTGCCAGCAGCTTAGGGGTAGCGGGAGTTATAAATGAGCAGTTCTTC.

The chain carries TRBV10-2 and TRBJ1-6; 11 bases line up with TRBD1. The CDR3 consists of 14 residues. Trimming removed 5 bases from V and 14 bases from J; junction bases left unmatched: 8. Germline CDR1 and CDR2: WSHSY and SAAADI. The CDR3 DNA reads TGCGCCAGCAGTCCGGGACAGGGGGTAGGATCCCTCCACTTT. Protein product: CASSPGQGVGSLHF.

This clonotype turned up a few times. The chain couples TRBV6-1 to TRBJ1-1; D is uncertain. The CDR3 loop spans 17 amino acids. Trimming took 1 base from V and 7 from J, leaving 22 bases between them. Germline V CDR1 and CDR2: MNHNS, SASEGT. The CDR3 coding sequence is TGTGCCAGCAGTGAAGGGACGGTGTTTAGAAGGTCGGTTGAAGCTTTCTTT. Translated, it gives CASSEGTVFRRSVEAFF.

The rearrangement joins TRBV6-1 to TRBJ1-3; D gene ambiguous. CDR1 MNHNS and CDR2 SASEGT come from the germline V gene. Trimming took off 5 bases at V and 4 bases at J, with 18 bases between the two ends. The CDR3 runs 16 residues. CDR3 DNA: TGTGCCAGCAGTCCCCATGCGAGCCGCTCCGGAAACACCATATATTTT. The encoded protein is CASSPHASRSGNTIYF.

This chain uses TRBV19 with TRBJ2-2; D ambiguous. Germline V gives CDR1 LNHDA, CDR2 SQIVND (reference sequence). This CDR3 region has 13 residues. V was trimmed by 1 base and J by 5 bases, leaving 5 bases between them. The CDR3 nucleotides are TGTGCCAGTAGTATAGTACAGACCGGGGAGCTGTTTTTT. This encodes CASSIVQTGELFF.

This clonotype was counted a few times. V is TRBV7-9 and J is TRBJ1-4, with D perhaps matching TRBD1 (5 bases). Trimming took off 5 bases at V and 3 bases at J, with 13 bases between the two ends. The CDR3 is made up of 15 amino acids. Germline V gives CDR1 SEHNR, CDR2 FQNEAQ (reference sequence). The chain's CDR3 is CASSATGTANEKLFF. The DNA for the CDR3 is TGTGCCAGCAGCGCTACCGGGACGGCTAATGAAAAACTGTTTTTT. Drawing the rest from reference TRBV7-9 and TRBJ1-4, the complete variable domain is DTGVSQNPRHKITKRGQNVTFRCDPISEHNRLYWYRQTLGQGPEFLTYFQNEAQLEKSRLLSDRFSAERPKGSFSTLEIQRTEQGDSAMYLCASSATGTANEKLFFGSGTQLSVL.

This clonotype occurred a few times. The chain is built from TRBV5-1 and TRBJ2-3; perhaps TRBD1 as D (6 bases). CDR1 is SGHRS and CDR2 is YFSETQ in the germline V gene. Trimming left V 0 bases short and J 2 bases short, with 13 bases between. The CDR3 totals 16 residues. Written as DNA, the CDR3 is TGCGCCAGCAGCTTGGAAGGCAGGGGATACACAGATACGCAGTATTTT. Protein: CASSLEGRGYTDTQYF.

A few counts support this clonotype. The chain has TRBV3-1 and TRBJ1-2, with 7 positions matching TRBD1. Germline CDR1 LGHDT, CDR2 YNNKEL (reference sequence). V was pared by 1 base and J by 4 bases, with 6 bases of the junction left unmatched. The CDR3 is 15 residues long. CDR3 sequence (DNA): TGTGCCAGCAGCCAAGCCACAGGGGTGGTCTATGGCTACACCTTC. This translates into CASSQATGVVYGYTF. Supplemented by reference TRBV3-1 and TRBJ1-2, the full variable domain reads DTAVSQTPKYLVTQMGNDKSIKCEQNLGHDTMYWYKQDSKKFLKIMFSYNNKELIINETVPNRFSPKSPDKAHLNLHINSLELGDSAVYFCASSQATGVVYGYTFGSGTRLTVV.

At least ten counts were recorded for this clonotype. The CDR3 nucleotides are TGCAGTGCTAGAGTCTACGGGACAGGGGGAGGGATGGGGCAGCCCCAGCATTTT. This codes for CSARVYGTGGGMGQPQHF. The V gene is TRBV20-1, the J gene TRBJ1-5; 11 nucleotides align to TRBD1. Losses at the gene ends were 1 base for V and 7 bases for J; bases not matched to a gene: 15. Germline CDR1 and CDR2: DFQATT and SNEGSKA (reference sequence). This CDR3 is built from 18 residues.

CDR3 sequence reads: CAEGLAGPYEQYF. In DNA form, the CDR3 reads TGTGCCGAGGGACTAGCGGGACCCTACGAGCAGTACTTC. The genes are TRBV10-3 and TRBJ2-7; 13 bases are a match to TRBD2. CDR3 length: 13 residues. In germline, CDR1 is ENHRY, CDR2 SYGVKD. V lost 11 bases and J lost 2; bases outside the gene matches: 3.

This clonotype was seen a few times. The CDR3 DNA follows: TGTGCCAGCAGTCGGACCGCCGTCTATGGCTACACCTTC. Amino acids: CASSRTAVYGYTF. The chain links TRBV27 to TRBJ1-2; D uncertain. The CDR3 runs to 13 residues. Germline CDR1 is MNHEY and CDR2 is SMNVEV (reference sequence). Between the trimmed V and J ends, which lost 5 bases and 4 bases, there was a span of 11 bases.

This clonotype was counted only a few times. The chain has TRBV4-1 and TRBJ1-1; D gene unclear. Trimming stripped 3 bases from V and 5 bases from J, with 13 bases between. Germline assignment: CDR1 MGHRA and CDR2 YSYEKL. The CDR3 length is 14 residues. CDR3 sequence reads: CASSHVLPGTEAFF. The CDR3 DNA follows: TGCGCCAGCAGCCACGTATTACCGGGGACTGAAGCTTTCTTT.

The chain recombines TRBV7-9 with TRBJ1-1, with D tentatively TRBD1 (5 bases). V lost 4 bases, J lost 6 bases, and 15 bases lay in between. Per the germline V gene, CDR1 is SEHNR and CDR2 is FQNEAQ (reference sequence). The CDR3 is 14 residues long. CDR3: CASSYPDGGAEAFF. CDR3 DNA sequence: TGTGCCAGCAGCTACCCGGACGGGGGTGCTGAAGCTTTCTTT.

The chain couples TRBV20-1 to TRBJ1-3; D call uncertain. The ends were cut back, 0 bases at V and 5 bases at J, with 14 bases in the middle. This CDR3 has 15 residues. Per the germline V gene, CDR1 is DFQATT and CDR2 is SNEGSKA (reference sequence). The CDR3, as DNA: TGCAGTGCTAGAGATACAGTCTCGGGGAGAAACACCATATATTTT. It translates to CSARDTVSGRNTIYF.

The sample holds many counts of this clonotype. The gene calls are TRBV5-1 and TRBJ1-2; D not resolved. Trimming removed 4 bases at V and 0 bases at J, with 13 bases between. Germline V CDR1 and CDR2: SGHRS, YFSETQ. The CDR3 runs to 15 residues. The CDR3 sequence: CASSLGSTANYGYTF. Here the CDR3 DNA reads TGCGCCAGCAGCCTGGGGTCTACAGCTAACTATGGCTACACCTTC.